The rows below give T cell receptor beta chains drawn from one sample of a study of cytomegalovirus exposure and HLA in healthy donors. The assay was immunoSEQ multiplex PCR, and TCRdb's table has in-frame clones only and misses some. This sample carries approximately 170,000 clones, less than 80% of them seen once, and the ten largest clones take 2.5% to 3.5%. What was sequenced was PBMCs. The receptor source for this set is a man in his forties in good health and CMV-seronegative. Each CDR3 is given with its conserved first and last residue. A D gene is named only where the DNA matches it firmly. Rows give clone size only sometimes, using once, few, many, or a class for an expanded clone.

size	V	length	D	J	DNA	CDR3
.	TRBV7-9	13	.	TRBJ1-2	TGTGCCAGCAGCTCACAGAGTAACTATGGCTACACCTTC	CASSSQSNYGYTF
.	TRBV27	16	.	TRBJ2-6	TGTGCCAGCAAAATAGGGACTCACTCTGGGGCCAACGTCCTGACTTTC	CASKIGTHSGANVLTF
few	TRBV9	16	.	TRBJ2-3	TGTGCCAGCAGCGCTGCGATAGGGAGGGGGACAGATACGCAGTATTTT	CASSAAIGRGTDTQYF
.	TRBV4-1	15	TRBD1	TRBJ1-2	TGCGCCAGCAGCGCCATCATCGGGACAGGGAACGACTACACCTTC	CASSAIIGTGNDYTF
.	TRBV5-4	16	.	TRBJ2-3	TGTGCCAGCAGCGCCGGGGGTAGTCCCTTTGTGGATACGCAGTATTTT	CASSAGGSPFVDTQYF
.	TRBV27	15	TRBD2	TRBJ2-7	TGTGCCAGCAGTCCCCTAGCGGGGGGACTCTACGAGCAGTACTTC	CASSPLAGGLYEQYF
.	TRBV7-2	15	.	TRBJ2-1	TGTGCCAGCAGCTTAGCCACCGTCGGCTACAATGAGCAGTTCTTC	CASSLATVGYNEQFF
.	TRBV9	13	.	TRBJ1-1	TGTGCCAGCAGCCAGGGAATGAACACTGAAGCTTTCTTT	CASSQGMNTEAFF
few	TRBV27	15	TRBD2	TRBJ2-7	TGTGCCAGCACAATATGGGTAGCGGGAAGGAATGAGCAGTACTTC	CASTIWVAGRNEQYF
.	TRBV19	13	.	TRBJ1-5	TGTGCCAGTAGTCTAATCGGGGAGCAGCCCCAGCATTTT	CASSLIGEQPQHF
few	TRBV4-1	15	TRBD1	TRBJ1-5	TGCGCCAGCAGCCAGGAGGGGACAGGGCATCAGCCCCAGCATTTT	CASSQEGTGHQPQHF
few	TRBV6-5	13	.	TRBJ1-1	TGTGCCAGCAGCCGAGGGAGGAACACTGAAGCTTTCTTT	CASSRGRNTEAFF
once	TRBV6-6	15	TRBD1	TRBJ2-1	TGTGCCAGCAGTTTCACCGGGACAGGGGCCAATGAGCAGTTCTTC	CASSFTGTGANEQFF
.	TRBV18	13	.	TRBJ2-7	TGTGCCAGCTCACCACCATCAGTTTACGAGCAGTACTTC	CASSPPSVYEQYF
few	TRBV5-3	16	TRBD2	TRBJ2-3	TGTGCCAGAAGCAAAGGACTAGCGGGGGTCACAGATACGCAGTATTTT	CARSKGLAGVTDTQYF
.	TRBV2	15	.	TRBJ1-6	TGTGCCAGCAGTGAAGCTGGGGGAGGTGGTTCACCCCTCCACTTT	CASSEAGGGGSPLHF
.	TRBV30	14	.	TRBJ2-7	TGTGCCTGGAGTGGTACAGGGCGCGCCTACGAGCAGTACTTC	CAWSGTGRAYEQYF
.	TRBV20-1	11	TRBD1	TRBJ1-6	TGCAGTGCTAGGGGACAGCTAGAGCTCCACTTT	CSARGQLELHF
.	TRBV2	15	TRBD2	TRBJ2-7	TGTGCCAGCAGTGAAAGACTAGCGGGGCCTTACGAGCAGTACTTC	CASSERLAGPYEQYF
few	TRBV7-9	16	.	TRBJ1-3	TGTGCCAGCAGCTTAGGAACGAGTAACTCTGGAAACACCATATATTTT	CASSLGTSNSGNTIYF
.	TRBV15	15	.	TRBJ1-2	TGTGCCACCAGCCGAGGCCGGAGGGGCAGGGATGGCTACACCTTC	CATSRGRRGRDGYTF
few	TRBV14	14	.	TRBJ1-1	TGTGCCAGCAGCCAAGACGCCCCCGGGTTCGAAGCTTTCTTT	CASSQDAPGFEAFF
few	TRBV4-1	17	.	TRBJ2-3	TGCGCCAGCAGCCAAGAAGCTAGAGTCCCTAGCACAGATACGCAGTATTTT	CASSQEARVPSTDTQYF
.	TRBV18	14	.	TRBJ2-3	TGTGCCAGCTCACCATCCTTCTTAACAGATACGCAGTATTTT	CASSPSFLTDTQYF
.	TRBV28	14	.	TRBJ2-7	TGTGCCAGCAGTTCCCCGGGGAGCTCCTACGAGCAGTACTTC	CASSSPGSSYEQYF
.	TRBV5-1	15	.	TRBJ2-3	TGCGTCAGCAGCACAAGTCTAGTTAAGACAGATACGCAGTATTTT	CVSSTSLVKTDTQYF
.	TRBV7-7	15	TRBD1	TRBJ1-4	TGTGCCAGCAGCCTTACAGGGGGCGGAAATGAAAAACTGTTTTTT	CASSLTGGGNEKLFF
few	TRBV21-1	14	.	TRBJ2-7	TGTGCCAGCAGCAAAGTCGGGGGCTCCTACGAGCAGTACTTC	CASSKVGGSYEQYF
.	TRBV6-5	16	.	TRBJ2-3	TGTGCCAGCAGTTACTCTCGGGCAGGGGGGAAAGATACGCAGTATTTT	CASSYSRAGGKDTQYF
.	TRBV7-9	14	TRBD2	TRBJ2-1	TGTTCCAGCAGCTCACAGCGGGGGGGCAATGAGCAGTTCTTC	CSSSSQRGGNEQFF
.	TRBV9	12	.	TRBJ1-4	TGTGCCAGCGGTGACAGGTCAGGAAAACTGTTTTTT	CASGDRSGKLFF
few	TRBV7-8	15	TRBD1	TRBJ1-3	TGTGCCAGCAGCACGCGGACAGGCTCTGGAAACACCATATATTTT	CASSTRTGSGNTIYF
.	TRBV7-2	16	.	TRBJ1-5	TGTGCCAGCAGCTTAGCCGGGTCCCTTAGCAATCAGCCCCAGCATTTT	CASSLAGSLSNQPQHF
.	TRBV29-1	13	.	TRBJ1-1	TGCAGCTCCCCCGGAGGAATGAACACTGAAGCTTTCTTT	CSSPGGMNTEAFF
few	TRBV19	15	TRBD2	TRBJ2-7	TGTGCCAGTAGTATGGACGGGAGGGCCGATAACGAGCAGTACTTC	CASSMDGRADNEQYF
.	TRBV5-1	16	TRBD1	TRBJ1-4	TGCGCCAGTAAACAGGGGGTAAGGGAGTCCCGAGAAAAACTGTTTTTT	CASKQGVRESREKLFF
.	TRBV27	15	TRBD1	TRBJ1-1	TGTGCCAGCAGTCCACGGACAGGGAGAGTGGGGGAGGCTTTCTTT	CASSPRTGRVGEAFF